The 27 T cell receptor beta chains presented below share a single source sample, sequenced in a study of long-term antiretroviral therapy in people with HIV. Survey-level resolution applied to immunoSEQ assay v3.0. Clones were read by immunoSEQ multiplex PCR, and TCRdb kept only the in-frame ones, dropping some. The top ten clones hold 12% to 15% of a sample with about 20,000 clones, around 82% of them seen once. Sequenced material: unsorted PBMCs, taken 2.9 years after starting antiretroviral therapy. These receptors were obtained from a woman in her 30s with HIV.

The chain employs TRBV19 and TRBJ1-2, with a weak D call TRBD1 (5 bases). CDR3 length equals 13 residues. Trimming took 5 bases from V and 5 from J, leaving 12 bases between them. Per the germline V gene, CDR1 is LNHDA and CDR2 is SQIVND (reference sequence). CDR3 amino acids: CASSPPGGYGYTF. In DNA form, the CDR3 reads TGTGCCAGTAGTCCCCCGGGGGGGTATGGCTACACCTTC.

V usage is TRBV7-2 and J usage is TRBJ2-1, with D unclear. V was cut by 1 base and J by 4 bases, with 11 bases left in between. The CDR3 extends over 15 amino acids. Germline V gene lookup returns CDR1 SGHTA and CDR2 FQGNSA. This CDR3 reads CASSLVSTIYNEQFF. CDR3 DNA sequence: TGTGCCAGCAGCTTAGTAAGCACTATTTACAATGAGCAGTTCTTC.

The CDR3 DNA is TGTGCCACCAGGACAGGGGACCCCGGAAACACCATATATTTT. Protein sequence: CATRTGDPGNTIYF. This chain uses TRBV10-3 with TRBJ1-3; 9 nucleotides match TRBD1. Germline-derived CDR1 and CDR2 are ENHRY and SYGVKD. Unmatched junction bases numbered 8, after V lost 10 bases and J lost 4 bases. This CDR3 contains 14 residues.

V and J are TRBV19 and TRBJ2-1, with a possible D match to TRBD2 (8 bases). This CDR3 spans 15 amino acids. The germline V gene has CDR1 LNHDA and CDR2 SQIVND (reference sequence). Trimming cost V 4 bases and J 5 bases, with 15 bases left between them. The CDR3 is CASSNRGGGNNEQFF. DNA of the CDR3: TGTGCCAGTAGTAACAGGGGCGGGGGGAACAATGAGCAGTTCTTC.

This clone was found a few times. The chain employs TRBV5-1 and TRBJ2-7; TRBD1 is a possible D gene (6 bases). CDR3 length: 13 residues. CDR1 is SGHRS and CDR2 is YFSETQ in the germline V gene. Trimming took off 5 bases at V and 1 base at J, with 10 bases between the two ends. Here the CDR3 reads CASSLTGSYEQYF. CDR3 nucleotides: TGCGCCAGCAGTTTGACAGGATCCTACGAGCAGTACTTC. Full variable domain (rest looked up from reference TRBV5-1 and TRBJ2-7): KAGVTQTPRYLIKTRGQQVTLSCSPISGHRSVSWYQQTPGQGLQFLFEYFSETQRNKGNFPGRFSGRQFSNSRSEMNVSTLELGDSALYLCASSLTGSYEQYFGPGTRLTVT.

CDR3: CASSPPGYTF. The CDR3 DNA follows: TGTGCCAGCAGCCCCCCCGGCTACACCTTC. This chain connects TRBV27 to TRBJ1-2; the D is unclear. The CDR3 contains 10 residues. CDR1 MNHEY and CDR2 SMNVEV come from the germline V gene (reference sequence). V was clipped by 6 bases and J by 8 bases, with 7 bases between them.

The chain combines TRBV2 with TRBJ1-2; perhaps TRBD1 as D (5 bases). The CDR3 is 15 amino acids. Deletions cut 4 bases from V and 6 bases from J, with 18 bases between. The V gene's germline CDR1 is SNHLY and CDR2 FYNNEI. CDR3 sequence reads: CASSGTQQALDGYTF. For the CDR3, the DNA is TGTGCCAGCAGTGGAACACAACAGGCCCTCGATGGCTACACCTTC.

The chain couples TRBV29-1 to TRBJ2-5, with 9 bases lining up with TRBD2. V lost 7 bases and J lost 14; bases outside the gene matches: 5. The CDR3 runs to 9 residues. CDR1 and CDR2 (germline): SQVTM, ANQGSEA. CDR3 sequence reads: CSDLAGAYF. Here the CDR3 DNA reads TGCAGCGATTTAGCGGGGGCCTACTTC.

The genes are TRBV6-1 and TRBJ1-1; no clear D. V gave up 7 bases and J gave up 6 bases, with 18 bases separating them. Germline assignment: CDR1 MNHNS and CDR2 SASEGT. This CDR3 comprises 14 residues. The CDR3 here is CASNGRARWAEAFF. Here the CDR3 DNA reads TGTGCCAGCAATGGAAGAGCCAGGTGGGCTGAAGCTTTCTTT.

The rearrangement uses TRBV7-9 and TRBJ2-1; 7 positions agree with TRBD2. V trimming: 1 base; J trimming: 4 bases; junction bases outside the gene matches: 4. Germline V gene lookup returns CDR1 SEHNR and CDR2 FQNEAQ (reference sequence). CDR3 length equals 15 residues. This CDR3 reads CASSLVRGVYNEQFF. The CDR3 coding sequence is TGTGCCAGCAGCTTAGTTCGGGGGGTATACAATGAGCAGTTCTTC.

The gene calls are TRBV5-4 and TRBJ1-1; maybe TRBD1 (5 bases). This CDR3 has 14 amino acids. Germline CDR1 reads SGHNT; CDR2 reads YYREEE (reference sequence). V was shortened by 0 bases and J by 0 bases, with 6 bases between the two germline ends. DNA of the CDR3: TGTGCCAGCAGCTTGGAGGGGCTGAACACTGAAGCTTTCTTT. It yields the protein CASSLEGLNTEAFF.

V usage is TRBV30 and J usage is TRBJ2-5; no clear D gene. CDR3 length equals 14 residues. V dropped 2 bases and J dropped 2 bases, with 12 bases sitting between them. CDR1 and CDR2 from the germline V gene are GTSNPN and SVGIG (reference sequence). The CDR3 nucleotides read TGTGCCTGGAGTAAGAACTTAGGACAAGAGACCCAGTACTTC. This codes for CAWSKNLGQETQYF.

This chain uses TRBV2 with TRBJ2-5; TRBD2 aligns across 8 bases. Germline CDR1 reads SNHLY; CDR2 reads FYNNEI. After removal of 2 bases from V and 1 base from J, the junction contained 6 bases not matched to a gene. CDR3 size: 16 residues. The CDR3 DNA is TGTGCCAGCAGTGAACCCAGCGGGGGTTCCCAAGAGACCCAGTACTTC. It specifies CASSEPSGGSQETQYF.

The chain carries TRBV9 and TRBJ1-4; 10 bases fit TRBD1. This CDR3 is 14 amino acids long. Trimming removed 4 bases from V and 10 bases from J; junction bases left unmatched: 7. CDR1 and CDR2 from the germline V gene are SGDLS and YYNGEE. CDR3 nucleotides: TGTGCCAGCAGCATGACAGGGGGCGGCGGAAAACTGTTTTTT. Encoded protein: CASSMTGGGGKLFF.

The chain has TRBV7-9 and TRBJ1-5; D gene ambiguous. This CDR3 contains 12 residues. V was cut by 1 base and J by 6 bases, with 4 bases left in between. The V gene's germline CDR1 is SEHNR and CDR2 FQNEAQ (reference sequence). DNA of the CDR3: TGTGCCAGCAGCTTAGGTGGTCAGCCCCAGCATTTT. The encoded protein is CASSLGGQPQHF.

This clone turned up a few times. This chain connects TRBV19 to TRBJ2-1; 10 nucleotides agree with TRBD1. The CDR3 spans 14 residues. With V trimmed by 5 bases and J by 10 bases, 8 bases remained unmatched. Germline V gene lookup returns CDR1 LNHDA and CDR2 SQIVND (reference sequence). CDR3 DNA sequence: TGTGCCAGTAGTTCCGGGACAGGGGTAGGAGAGCAGTTCTTC. Translating it yields CASSSGTGVGEQFF. The variable domain in full, with the rest retrieved from reference TRBV19 and TRBJ2-1, is DGGITQSPKYLFRKEGQNVTLSCEQNLNHDAMYWYRQDPGQGLRLIYYSQIVNDFQKGDIAEGYSVSREKKESFPLTVTSAQKNPTAFYLCASSSGTGVGEQFFGPGTRLTVL.

The chain uses TRBV5-8 and TRBJ1-5, with a possible D match to TRBD1 (6 bases). The CDR3 totals 16 residues. Germline V lookup: CDR1 SGHTS, CDR2 YDEGEE. The V end was cut by 4 bases, the J end by 5 bases, with 19 bases between. The chain's CDR3 is CASSANRGALDQPQHF. The CDR3 DNA reads as TGTGCCAGCAGCGCAAATAGGGGGGCTCTTGATCAGCCCCAGCATTTT.

V gene TRBV5-1 combines with J gene TRBJ1-6, with D tentatively TRBD1 (5 bases). Trimming left V 4 bases short and J 8 bases short, with 16 bases between. The CDR3 length is 15 residues. Looked up from germline, CDR1 is SGHRS and CDR2 is YFSETQ. CDR3: CASSPTGDSYSPLHF. The CDR3 bases are TGCGCCAGCAGCCCGACGGGGGATTCCTATTCACCCCTCCACTTT.

This chain joins TRBV5-5 and TRBJ2-3; 7 bases agree with TRBD1. CDR1 SGHKS and CDR2 YYEKEE come from the germline V gene (reference sequence). V shed 4 bases and J 2 bases; nucleotides not matched to a gene: 4. The CDR3 covers 14 residues. This CDR3 is CASSQTGTTDTQYF. In DNA form, the CDR3 reads TGTGCCAGCAGCCAGACAGGGACCACAGATACGCAGTATTTT.

The rearrangement joins TRBV9 to TRBJ2-1, with D maybe TRBD2 (7 bases). Trimming removed 3 bases at V and 6 bases at J, with 13 bases between. CDR1 is SGDLS and CDR2 is YYNGEE in the germline V gene. The CDR3 runs 14 residues. The CDR3 nucleotides are TGTGCCAGCAGCGAGAGGGAGGGGGTCAATGAGCAGTTCTTC. Translated: CASSEREGVNEQFF.

The chain recombines TRBV18 with TRBJ1-1; D is ambiguous. Germline assignment: CDR1 KGHSH and CDR2 LQKENI. The CDR3 extends over 12 amino acids. Trimming removed 3 bases from V and 1 base from J, with 3 bases in between. Here the CDR3 DNA reads TGTGCCAGCTCACCGGCGAACACTGAAGCTTTCTTT. Translating it yields CASSPANTEAFF. Variable domain in full (rest from reference TRBV18 and TRBJ1-1): NAGVMQNPRHLVRRRGQEARLRCSPMKGHSHVYWYRQLPEEGLKFMVYLQKENIIDESGMPKERFSAEFPKEGPSILRIQQVVRGDSAAYFCASSPANTEAFFGQGTRLTVV.

The V call is TRBV6-1, the J call TRBJ2-3; D is unclear. The V end lost 6 bases, the J end lost 6 bases, and 16 bases lay between the germline ends. This CDR3 has 14 amino acids. Germline CDR1 and CDR2: MNHNS and SASEGT. The CDR3 protein is CASRDNMRSDTQYF. Here the CDR3 DNA reads TGTGCCAGCAGGGATAATATGAGGTCCGATACGCAGTATTTT.

The chain has TRBV7-9 and TRBJ2-2; the D is unclear. In germline, CDR1 is SEHNR, CDR2 FQNEAQ (reference sequence). This CDR3 spans 12 amino acids. Deletions cut 1 base from V and 6 bases from J, with 3 bases between. CDR3 DNA sequence: TGTGCCAGCAGCTTAGTTCCCGGGGAGCTGTTTTTT. It encodes CASSLVPGELFF. Looking up the rest from reference TRBV7-9 and TRBJ2-2 gives the full variable domain: DTGVSQNPRHKITKRGQNVTFRCDPISEHNRLYWYRQTLGQGPEFLTYFQNEAQLEKSRLLSDRFSAERPKGSFSTLEIQRTEQGDSAMYLCASSLVPGELFFGEGSRLTVL.

This clone was observed a single time. The chain links TRBV6-1 to TRBJ2-7, with 13 positions matching TRBD2. J was trimmed by 3 bases and V by 4 bases; bases with no gene match: 9. Germline V gene lookup returns CDR1 MNHNS and CDR2 SASEGT. The CDR3 totals 17 residues. The CDR3 spells CASSGGLAGAFDYEQYF. CDR3 DNA: TGTGCCAGCAGTGGAGGACTAGCGGGGGCCTTCGACTACGAGCAGTACTTC.

V usage is TRBV29-1 and J usage is TRBJ1-3; possibly TRBD1 for D (5 bases). The CDR3 spans 13 residues. CDR1 and CDR2 (germline): SQVTM, ANQGSEA. The germline V and J ends were trimmed by 7 bases and 0 bases, with 10 bases remaining between them. CDR3 protein: CSAVGGSGNTIYF. The DNA for the CDR3 is TGCAGCGCCGTCGGGGGCTCTGGAAACACCATATATTTT.

The J gene is TRBJ2-7, the V gene TRBV7-7, with 8 bases matching TRBD1. V was pared by 1 base and J by 1 base, with 9 bases of the junction left unmatched. The CDR3 has 17 residues. Germline V gives CDR1 SSHAT, CDR2 FNYEAQ (reference sequence). The CDR3 DNA reads TGTGCCAGCAGCTTAGTCCGGACAGGGCTGATTTCCTACGAGCAGTACGTC. It translates to CASSLVRTGLISYEQYV.

This clone showed up just once. The V gene is TRBV5-6, the J gene TRBJ1-2; 9 bases fit TRBD1. The CDR3 runs 13 residues. Germline V CDR1 and CDR2: SGHDT, YYEEEE. The V and J ends lost 5 bases and 8 bases, in that order; junction bases with no gene match: 7. Written as DNA, the CDR3 is TGTGCCAGCAGACGCGGGACAGGGAGGGGCTACACCTTC. It is translated as CASRRGTGRGYTF.